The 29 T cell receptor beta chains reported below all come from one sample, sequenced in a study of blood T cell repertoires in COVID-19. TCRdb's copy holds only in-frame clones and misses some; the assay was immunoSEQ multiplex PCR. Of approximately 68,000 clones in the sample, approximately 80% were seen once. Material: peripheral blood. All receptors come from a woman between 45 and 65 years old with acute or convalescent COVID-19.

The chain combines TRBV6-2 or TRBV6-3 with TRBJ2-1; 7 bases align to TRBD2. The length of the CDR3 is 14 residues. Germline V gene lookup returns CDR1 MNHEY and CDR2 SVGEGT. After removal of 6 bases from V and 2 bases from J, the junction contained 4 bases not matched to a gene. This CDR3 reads CASSGGSTYNEQFF. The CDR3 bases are TGTGCCAGCAGCGGCGGGAGTACCTACAATGAGCAGTTCTTC.

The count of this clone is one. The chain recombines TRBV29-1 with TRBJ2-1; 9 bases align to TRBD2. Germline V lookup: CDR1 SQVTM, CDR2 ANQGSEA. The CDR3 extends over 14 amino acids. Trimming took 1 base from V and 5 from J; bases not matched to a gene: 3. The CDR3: CSVEGTSDHNEQFF. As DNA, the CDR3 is TGCAGCGTTGAAGGGACTAGCGACCACAATGAGCAGTTCTTC.

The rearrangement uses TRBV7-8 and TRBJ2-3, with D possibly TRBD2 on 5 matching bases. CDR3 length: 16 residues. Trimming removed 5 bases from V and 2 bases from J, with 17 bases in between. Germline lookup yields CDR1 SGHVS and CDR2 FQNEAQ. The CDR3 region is CASSPGLSPNTDTQYF. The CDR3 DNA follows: TGTGCCAGCAGCCCCGGACTCAGCCCCAACACAGATACGCAGTATTTT.

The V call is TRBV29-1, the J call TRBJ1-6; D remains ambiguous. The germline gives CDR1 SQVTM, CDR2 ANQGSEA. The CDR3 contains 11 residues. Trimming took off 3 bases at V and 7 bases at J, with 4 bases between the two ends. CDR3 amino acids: CSVEGNSPLHF. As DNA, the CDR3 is TGCAGCGTTGAGGGCAATTCACCCCTCCACTTT.

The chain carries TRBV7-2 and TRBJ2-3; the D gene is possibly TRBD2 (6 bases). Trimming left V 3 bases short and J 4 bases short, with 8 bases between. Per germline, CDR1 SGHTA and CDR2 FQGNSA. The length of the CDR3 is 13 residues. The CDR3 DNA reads TGTGCCAGCAGCTTCTGGGGGGCAGATACGCAGTATTTT. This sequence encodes CASSFWGADTQYF. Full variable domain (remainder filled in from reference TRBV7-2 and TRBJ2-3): GAGVSQSPSNKVTEKGKDVELRCDPISGHTALYWYRQSLGQGLEFLIYFQGNSAPDKSGLPSDRFSAERTGGSVSTLTIQRTQQEDSAVYLCASSFWGADTQYFGPGTRLTVL.

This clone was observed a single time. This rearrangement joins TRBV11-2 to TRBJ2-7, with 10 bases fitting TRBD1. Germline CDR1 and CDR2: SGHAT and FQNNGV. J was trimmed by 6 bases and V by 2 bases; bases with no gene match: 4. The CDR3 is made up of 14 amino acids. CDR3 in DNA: TGTGCCAGCAGCTTAATGGGACAGGGGTTCGAGCAGTACTTC. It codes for CASSLMGQGFEQYF.

CDR3 amino acids: CAISQTGWGDYGYTF. The CDR3 coding sequence is TGTGCCATCAGCCAAACAGGGTGGGGCGACTATGGCTACACCTTC. V is TRBV10-3 and J is TRBJ1-2; a possible D gene is TRBD1 (6 bases). Looked up from germline, CDR1 is ENHRY and CDR2 is SYGVKD. V gave up 6 bases and J gave up 3 bases, with 17 bases separating them. This CDR3 comprises 15 residues.

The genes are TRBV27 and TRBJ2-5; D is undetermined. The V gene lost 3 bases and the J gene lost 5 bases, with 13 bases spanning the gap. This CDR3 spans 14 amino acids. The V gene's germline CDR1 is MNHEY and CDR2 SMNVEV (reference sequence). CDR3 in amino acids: CASSLVPASETQYF. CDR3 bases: TGTGCCAGCAGTTTGGTCCCGGCTAGTGAGACCCAGTACTTC.

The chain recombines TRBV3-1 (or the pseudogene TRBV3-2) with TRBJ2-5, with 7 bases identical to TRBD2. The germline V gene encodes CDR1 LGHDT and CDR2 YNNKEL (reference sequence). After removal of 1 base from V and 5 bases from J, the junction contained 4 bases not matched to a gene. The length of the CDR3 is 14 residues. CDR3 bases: TGTGCCAGCAGCCAAGGACTAGCTGAGGAGACCCAGTACTTC. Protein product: CASSQGLAEETQYF.

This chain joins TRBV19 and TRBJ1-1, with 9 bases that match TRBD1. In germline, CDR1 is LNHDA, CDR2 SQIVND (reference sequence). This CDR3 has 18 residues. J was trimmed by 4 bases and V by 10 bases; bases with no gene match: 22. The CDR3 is CATRTPRGQGRMSTEAFF. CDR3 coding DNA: TGTGCCACCCGAACGCCCCGGGGACAGGGCCGTATGAGCACTGAAGCTTTCTTT.

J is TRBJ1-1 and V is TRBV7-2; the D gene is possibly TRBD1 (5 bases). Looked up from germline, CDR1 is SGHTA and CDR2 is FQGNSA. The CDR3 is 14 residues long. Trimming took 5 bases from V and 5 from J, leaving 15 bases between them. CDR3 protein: CASSPGGGWTEAFF. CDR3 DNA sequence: TGTGCCAGCAGCCCGGGGGGGGGTTGGACTGAAGCTTTCTTT.

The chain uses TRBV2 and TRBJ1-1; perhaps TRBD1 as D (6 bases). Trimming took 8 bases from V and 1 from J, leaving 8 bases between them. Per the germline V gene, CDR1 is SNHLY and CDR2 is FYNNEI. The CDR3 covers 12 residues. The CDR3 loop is CASLQGNTEAFF. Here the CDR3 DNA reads TGTGCCAGCCTACAGGGGAACACTGAAGCTTTCTTT.

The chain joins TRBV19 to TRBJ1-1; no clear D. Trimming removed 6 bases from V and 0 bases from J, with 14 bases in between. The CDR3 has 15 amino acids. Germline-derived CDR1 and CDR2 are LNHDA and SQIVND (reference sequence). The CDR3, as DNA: TGTGCCAGTAGAATATACAGTAATTTGAACACTGAAGCTTTCTTT. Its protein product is CASRIYSNLNTEAFF.

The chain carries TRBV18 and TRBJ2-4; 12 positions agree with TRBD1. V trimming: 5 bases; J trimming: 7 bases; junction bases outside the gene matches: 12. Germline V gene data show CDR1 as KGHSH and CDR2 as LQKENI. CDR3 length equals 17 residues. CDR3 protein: CASSSPGTGGMRNIQYF. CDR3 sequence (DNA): TGTGCCAGCTCATCGCCCGGGACAGGGGGCATGAGGAACATTCAGTACTTC.

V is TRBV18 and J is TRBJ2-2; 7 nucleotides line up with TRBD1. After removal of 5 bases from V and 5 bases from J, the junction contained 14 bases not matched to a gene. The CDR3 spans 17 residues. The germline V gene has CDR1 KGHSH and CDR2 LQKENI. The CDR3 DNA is TGTGCCAGCTCATCTCTGACAGGGTCTTGGAGTACCGGGGAGCTGTTTTTT. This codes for CASSSLTGSWSTGELFF.

The CDR3 bases are TGTGCCAGTAGTCCTGGACTATTCAATGAGCAGTTCTTC. The encoded protein is CASSPGLFNEQFF. The chain employs TRBV19 and TRBJ2-1, with a weak D call TRBD2 (6 bases). Germline loops: CDR1 LNHDA, CDR2 SQIVND (reference sequence). The CDR3 contains 13 residues. The V end lost 5 bases, the J end lost 6 bases, and 11 bases lay between the germline ends.

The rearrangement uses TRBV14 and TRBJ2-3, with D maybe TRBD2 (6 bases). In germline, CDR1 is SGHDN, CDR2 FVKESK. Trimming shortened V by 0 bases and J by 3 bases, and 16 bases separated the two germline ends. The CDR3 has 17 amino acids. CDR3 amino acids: CASSQDRGRGLTDTQYF. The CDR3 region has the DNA TGTGCCAGCAGCCAAGATCGGGGCCGGGGGTTGACAGATACGCAGTATTTT.

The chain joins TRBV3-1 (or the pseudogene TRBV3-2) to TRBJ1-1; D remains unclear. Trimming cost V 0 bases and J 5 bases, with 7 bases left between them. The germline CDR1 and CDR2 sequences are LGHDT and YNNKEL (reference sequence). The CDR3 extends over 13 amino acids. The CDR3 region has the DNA TGTGCCAGCAGCCAAGAGGCGGGAACTGAAGCTTTCTTT. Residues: CASSQEAGTEAFF.

CDR3 sequence reads: CASSQDLSHRKFF. In DNA, the CDR3 is TGTGCCAGCAGCCAAGATCTAAGCCACAGGAAGTTCTTC. This chain uses TRBV3-1 (or the pseudogene TRBV3-2) with TRBJ2-1, with D possibly being TRBD1 (5 bases). Trimming took 0 bases from V and 14 from J, leaving 14 bases between them. This CDR3 is built from 13 residues. Germline CDR1 is LGHDT and CDR2 is YNNKEL (reference sequence).

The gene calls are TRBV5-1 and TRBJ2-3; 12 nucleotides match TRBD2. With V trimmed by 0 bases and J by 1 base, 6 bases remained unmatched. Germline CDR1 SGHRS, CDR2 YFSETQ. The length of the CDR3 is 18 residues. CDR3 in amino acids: CASSLASGRALGTDTQYF. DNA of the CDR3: TGCGCCAGCAGCTTGGCTAGCGGGAGGGCCTTGGGCACAGATACGCAGTATTTT.

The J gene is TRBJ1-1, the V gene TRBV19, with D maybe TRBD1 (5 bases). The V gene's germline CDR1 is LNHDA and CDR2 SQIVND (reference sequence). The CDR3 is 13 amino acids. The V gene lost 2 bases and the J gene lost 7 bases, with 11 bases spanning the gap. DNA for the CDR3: TGTGCCAGTAGTATATTGGGGGGTGATGAAGCTTTCTTT. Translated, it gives CASSILGGDEAFF.

The CDR3 bases are TGCGCCAGCAGCTTTGTTGCGTTGAACACTGAAGCTTTCTTT. This encodes CASSFVALNTEAFF. The chain employs TRBV5-1 and TRBJ1-1; D not certain. Between the trimmed V and J ends, which lost 2 bases and 0 bases, there was a span of 8 bases. Germline loops: CDR1 SGHRS, CDR2 YFSETQ. This CDR3 has 14 amino acids.

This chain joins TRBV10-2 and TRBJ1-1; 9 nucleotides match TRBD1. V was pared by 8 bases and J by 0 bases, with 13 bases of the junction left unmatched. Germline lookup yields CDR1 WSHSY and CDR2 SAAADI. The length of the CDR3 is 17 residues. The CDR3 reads CASRAPGTGNMNTEAFF. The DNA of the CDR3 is TGCGCCAGCCGGGCCCCCGGGACAGGGAACATGAACACTGAAGCTTTCTTT.

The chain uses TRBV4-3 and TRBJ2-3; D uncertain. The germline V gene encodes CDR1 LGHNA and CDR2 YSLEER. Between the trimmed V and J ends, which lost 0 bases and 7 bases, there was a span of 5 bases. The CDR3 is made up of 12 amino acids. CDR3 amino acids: CASSQDIHTQYF. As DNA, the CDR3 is TGCGCCAGCAGCCAAGATATCCATACGCAGTATTTT.

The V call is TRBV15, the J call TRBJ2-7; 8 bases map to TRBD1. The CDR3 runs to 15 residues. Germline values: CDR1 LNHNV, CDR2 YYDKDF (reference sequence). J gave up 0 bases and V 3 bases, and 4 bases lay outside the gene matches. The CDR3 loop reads CATSSGQGSSYEQYF. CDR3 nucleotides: TGTGCCACCAGCAGCGGACAGGGCAGCTCCTACGAGCAGTACTTC.

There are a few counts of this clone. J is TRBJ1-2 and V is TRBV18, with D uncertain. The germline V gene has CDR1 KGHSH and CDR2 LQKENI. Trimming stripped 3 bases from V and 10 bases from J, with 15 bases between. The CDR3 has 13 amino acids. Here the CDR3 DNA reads TGTGCCAGCTCACCCCTCTCTGAGGGTGACTACACCTTC. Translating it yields CASSPLSEGDYTF.

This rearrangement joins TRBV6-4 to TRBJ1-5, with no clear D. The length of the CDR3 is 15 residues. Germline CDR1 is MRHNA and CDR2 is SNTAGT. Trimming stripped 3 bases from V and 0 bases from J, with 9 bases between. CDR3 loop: CASSESHFSNQPQHF. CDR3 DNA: TGTGCCAGCAGTGAGAGTCATTTTAGCAATCAGCCCCAGCATTTT.

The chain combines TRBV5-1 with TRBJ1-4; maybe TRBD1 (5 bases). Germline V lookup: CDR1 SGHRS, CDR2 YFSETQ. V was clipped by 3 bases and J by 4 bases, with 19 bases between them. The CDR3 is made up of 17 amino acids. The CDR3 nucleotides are TGCGCCAGCAGCTCACAAGGCAGGGCCGAGAATAATGAAAAACTGTTTTTT. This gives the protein CASSSQGRAENNEKLFF.

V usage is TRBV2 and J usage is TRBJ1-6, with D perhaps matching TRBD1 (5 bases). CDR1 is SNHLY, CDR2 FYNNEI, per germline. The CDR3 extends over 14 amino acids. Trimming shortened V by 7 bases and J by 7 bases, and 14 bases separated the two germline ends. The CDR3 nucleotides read TGTGCCAGCATCCCCCGGGCAGGGAATTCACCCCTCCACTTT. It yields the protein CASIPRAGNSPLHF. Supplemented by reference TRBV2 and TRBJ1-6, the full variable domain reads EPEVTQTPSHQVTQMGQEVILRCVPISNHLYFYWYRQILGQKVEFLVSFYNNEISEKSEIFDDQFSVERPDGSNFTLKIRSTKLEDSAMYFCASIPRAGNSPLHFGNGTRLTVT.